The 24 T cell receptor beta chains in this list originate from one sample, sequenced in a study of blood T cells in healthy people across ages (dated by TCRdb to between 2014 and 2016). The method was 5' RACE. Sequenced on an Illumina HiSeq 2500. A second 7 to 11 cycle PCR used a sample-barcoded 5' primer and a J-beta primer mix. TCRdb trimmed public reads at Q25 via fastp, called clones via MiXCR and kept in-frame beta chains. Rows are combined by CDR3 protein, so each entry shows the most common genes and DNA. The sample table contains over 500,000 distinct CDR3 sequences; only one count was recorded for roughly a quarter of them. Approximately 3.6% of the sample is held by the ten biggest clonotypes. These data were also filed under a second study, of T cells of mothers and their children.

Sample: blood. These receptors all stem from a boy aged 2 to 10 in good health.

The table lists this clonotype with a few counts. The chain links TRBV6-5 to TRBJ2-7; D possibly corresponds to TRBD1 (6 bases). Germline V gene data show CDR1 as MNHEY and CDR2 as SVGAGI. CDR3 length equals 14 residues. V lost 5 bases and J 2 bases, leaving 13 bases between the germline ends. The CDR3 sequence: CASSHRVGPYEQYF. The CDR3 region has the DNA TGTGCCAGCAGTCACAGGGTCGGACCCTACGAGCAGTACTTC.

This clonotype turned up a few times. The chain uses TRBV14 and TRBJ2-2; 12 bases line up with TRBD1. Germline V gene sequence: CDR1 SGHDN, CDR2 FVKESK. The CDR3 consists of 15 residues. The V gene end was trimmed by 4 bases and the J gene end by 7 bases; junction bases not matched to a gene: 4. The CDR3, as DNA: TGTGCCAGCAGCCTCGGGACAGGGGGCGGCGGGGAGCTGTTTTTT. It specifies CASSLGTGGGGELFF.

This clonotype was detected only a few times. The chain couples TRBV7-2 to TRBJ2-3; D remains unclear. Germline CDR1 and CDR2: SGHTA and FQGNSA. The V end lost 6 bases, the J end lost 4 bases, and 17 bases lay between the germline ends. The CDR3 is 15 amino acids. The CDR3 loop is CASSLSKVAADTQYF. CDR3 nucleotide sequence: TGTGCCAGCAGTCTTAGTAAGGTGGCGGCAGATACGCAGTATTTT.

This clonotype was detected many times. This chain uses TRBV29-1 with TRBJ1-1, with D possibly being TRBD1 (6 bases). Germline V lookup: CDR1 SQVTM, CDR2 ANQGSEA. Trimming left V 4 bases short and J 3 bases short, with 15 bases between. The CDR3 loop spans 14 amino acids. CDR3: CSVVGARGDTEAFF. CDR3 DNA sequence: TGCAGCGTTGTGGGGGCCCGGGGGGACACTGAAGCTTTCTTT.

This chain connects TRBV5-1 to TRBJ2-5; TRBD1 matches at 8 bases. V lost 4 bases to trimming and J lost 5 bases; unmatched junction nucleotides: 7. CDR1 and CDR2 (germline): SGHRS, YFSETQ. The CDR3 is made up of 14 amino acids. CDR3 sequence (DNA): TGCGCCAGCAGCGCGGACAGGGCCGTTGAGACCCAGTACTTC. This encodes CASSADRAVETQYF.

CDR3: CASSWGTGSVTEAFF. The CDR3 DNA reads TGCGCCAGCAGCTGGGGGACAGGGTCTGTCACTGAAGCTTTCTTT. V gene TRBV5-1 combines with J gene TRBJ1-1, with 9 bases identical to TRBD1. In germline, CDR1 is SGHRS, CDR2 YFSETQ. The CDR3 is 15 residues long. V was clipped by 3 bases and J by 4 bases; unmatched bases: 7.

The CDR3 sequence: CASSQDLNSIETQYF. The CDR3 nucleotides are TGTGCCAGCAGCCAAGATCTGAATAGCATCGAGACCCAGTACTTC. This chain connects TRBV3-1 to TRBJ2-5; D is uncertain. The CDR3 covers 15 residues. Germline V CDR1 and CDR2: LGHDT, YNNKEL (reference sequence). V was shortened by 0 bases and J by 5 bases, with 13 bases between the two germline ends.

The rearrangement joins TRBV14 to TRBJ2-1, with 8 bases identical to TRBD2. Looked up from germline, CDR1 is SGHDN and CDR2 is FVKESK. The trim removed 4 bases at V and 0 bases at J, leaving 5 bases unmatched. There are 16 residues in the CDR3. The CDR3 spells CASSPQRGTSYNEQFF. CDR3 coding DNA: TGTGCCAGCAGCCCCCAGCGGGGGACCTCCTACAATGAGCAGTTCTTC.

This sequence joins TRBV7-8 and TRBJ2-5; no reliable D call. The J call may be wrong; the DNA end is better matched by TRBJ2-1. This CDR3 comprises 14 residues. In germline, CDR1 is SGHVS, CDR2 FQNEAQ. The CDR3 sequence: CASSPRDLNNEQFF. The CDR3 nucleotides are TGTGCCAGCAGCCCCCGAGACCTAAACAATGAGCAGTTCTTC.

The chain carries TRBV6-1 and TRBJ1-2; a possible D gene is TRBD1 (6 bases). Trimming took off 6 bases at V and 7 bases at J, with 36 bases between the two ends. The CDR3 has 20 residues. Germline values: CDR1 MNHNS, CDR2 SASEGT. The CDR3 region has the DNA TGTGCCAGCAGCCTACAGTCACAGGGCCCCGCTAGATCCCCGGCGGGTGGCTACACCTTC. Its protein product is CASSLQSQGPARSPAGGYTF.

This chain uses TRBV6-1 with TRBJ1-1; TRBD1 agrees at 9 bases. The CDR3 is 16 residues long. Trimming took 1 base from V and 4 from J; bases not matched to a gene: 7. Germline V gene lookup returns CDR1 MNHNS and CDR2 SASEGT. DNA for the CDR3: TGTGCCAGCAGTGAAGGGACAGGGGATGGGGCCACTGAAGCTTTCTTT. This codes for CASSEGTGDGATEAFF.

CDR3 coding DNA: TGCAGTGCTAGACAGCAGGGGTCGAGCACAGATACGCAGTATTTT. It is translated as CSARQQGSSTDTQYF. The chain employs TRBV20-1 and TRBJ2-3; D is perhaps TRBD1 (6 bases). Germline V lookup: CDR1 DFQATT, CDR2 SNEGSKA (reference sequence). The CDR3 is 15 amino acids. Trimming shortened V by 2 bases and J by 0 bases, and 12 bases separated the two germline ends.

This clonotype turned up a few times. The V and J genes are TRBV4-1 and TRBJ2-7; tentatively, D is TRBD1 (5 bases). V was cut by 0 bases and J by 2 bases, with 14 bases left in between. The CDR3 runs 16 residues. The V gene's germline CDR1 is MGHRA and CDR2 YSYEKL. The CDR3 DNA reads as TGCGCCAGCAGCCAAGATCTGGAACAGGCGGCCTACGAGCAGTACTTC. Protein product: CASSQDLEQAAYEQYF.

This chain uses TRBV4-2 with TRBJ2-1, with a tentative D call TRBD2 (5 bases). The CDR3 is 16 residues long. Trimming took off 0 bases at V and 7 bases at J, with 16 bases between the two ends. Germline V gene lookup returns CDR1 LGHNA and CDR2 YNFKEQ. The CDR3 sequence: CASSQEGLAQQNEQFF. The CDR3 DNA reads TGTGCCAGCAGCCAAGAAGGGCTAGCCCAACAAAATGAGCAGTTCTTC.

This clonotype was seen more than once but under ten times. The rearrangement joins TRBV2 to TRBJ2-1; TRBD2 aligns across 14 bases. The junction had 1 base not matched to a gene; V was cut back by 4 bases and J by 5 bases. Germline V CDR1 and CDR2: SNHLY, FYNNEI. The CDR3 has 15 amino acids. The CDR3 DNA follows: TGTGCCAGCAGTGCGACTAGCGGGGGGGACAATGAGCAGTTCTTC. This sequence encodes CASSATSGGDNEQFF.

The DNA of the CDR3 is TGTGCCAGCAGTGAATCTGAATATGAAAAACTGTTTTTT. Its protein is CASSESEYEKLFF. The chain links TRBV2 to TRBJ1-4; D unclear. CDR3 length: 13 amino acids. CDR1 and CDR2 from the germline V gene are SNHLY and FYNNEI. V was pared by 2 bases and J by 6 bases, with 7 bases between.

The chain is built from TRBV20-1 and TRBJ2-3; a weak D match, TRBD2 (6 bases). The V end was cut by 5 bases, the J end by 8 bases, with 29 bases between. This CDR3 has 17 residues. CDR1 is DFQATT and CDR2 is SNEGSKA in the germline V gene (reference sequence). CDR3 protein: CSASNPPLVADGSTQYF. CDR3 nucleotide sequence: TGCAGTGCTTCCAATCCTCCACTCGTAGCGGATGGTAGTACGCAGTATTTT.

The chain is built from TRBV20-1 and TRBJ1-4; maybe TRBD1 (5 bases). Germline V lookup: CDR1 DFQATT, CDR2 SNEGSKA (reference sequence). V lost 2 bases to trimming and J lost 8 bases, with 12 bases between them. The CDR3 is made up of 13 amino acids. The CDR3 coding sequence is TGCAGTGCTAGATGGCAGGGCAAAGAAAAACTGTTTTTT. Translation gives CSARWQGKEKLFF.

This clonotype was observed a few times. This chain joins TRBV10-1 and TRBJ2-7; D remains unclear. The V end was cut by 3 bases, the J end by 7 bases, with 10 bases between. Looked up from germline, CDR1 is WNHNN and CDR2 is SYGVQD (reference sequence). The CDR3 covers 12 residues. In nucleotides, the CDR3 is TGCGCCAGCAGTGATGCAGGATATGAGCAGTACTTC. This gives the protein CASSDAGYEQYF.

This clonotype occurred a few times. This chain connects TRBV7-9 to TRBJ2-1; 8 bases align to TRBD2. The CDR3 covers 16 residues. The germline V gene has CDR1 SEHNR and CDR2 FQNEAQ (reference sequence). V lost 5 bases and J lost 2; bases outside the gene matches: 8. CDR3 sequence reads: CASSPRGLVPYNEQFF. Here the CDR3 DNA reads TGTGCCAGCAGCCCTAGGGGACTAGTTCCCTACAATGAGCAGTTCTTC.

The sample holds a few counts of this clonotype. The rearrangement joins TRBV10-3 to TRBJ2-5; tentative D call: TRBD2 (7 bases). V was cut by 8 bases and J by 4 bases, with 20 bases left in between. This CDR3 comprises 15 residues. Germline V lookup: CDR1 ENHRY, CDR2 SYGVKD. The CDR3 protein is CAISTGGLAGETQYF. DNA of the CDR3: TGTGCCATCTCCACCGGGGGGCTCGCTGGAGAGACCCAGTACTTC.

The chain recombines TRBV27 with TRBJ2-3; 11 positions match TRBD1. The CDR3 runs to 16 residues. Trimming removed 4 bases from V and 3 bases from J; junction bases left unmatched: 6. Per germline, CDR1 MNHEY and CDR2 SMNVEV (reference sequence). CDR3 sequence reads: CASSYRTGGVTDTQYF. The CDR3 coding sequence is TGTGCCAGCAGTTACCGGACAGGGGGCGTAACAGATACGCAGTATTTT.

This clonotype was counted only a few times. The chain combines TRBV4-1 with TRBJ2-1; 12 bases are shared with TRBD2. Germline CDR1 and CDR2: MGHRA and YSYEKL. The length of the CDR3 is 15 residues. J gave up 9 bases and V 1 base, and 4 bases lay outside the gene matches. The CDR3 nucleotides read TGCGCCAGCAGCCAAGGGACTAGCGGGGATCGTGAGCAGTTCTTC. Protein product: CASSQGTSGDREQFF.

Many counts were recorded for this clonotype. An end of the junction does not agree with germline; a read error may underlie this. The chain carries TRBV4-3 and TRBJ2-7; D may be TRBD2 (6 bases). The germline gives CDR1 LGHNA, CDR2 YSLEER. The CDR3 has 15 amino acids. The CDR3 sequence: CASSQETGGSYEQYF. In DNA, the CDR3 is TGTGCCAGCAGCCAAGAGACCGGGGGAAGCTACGAGCAGTACTTC.